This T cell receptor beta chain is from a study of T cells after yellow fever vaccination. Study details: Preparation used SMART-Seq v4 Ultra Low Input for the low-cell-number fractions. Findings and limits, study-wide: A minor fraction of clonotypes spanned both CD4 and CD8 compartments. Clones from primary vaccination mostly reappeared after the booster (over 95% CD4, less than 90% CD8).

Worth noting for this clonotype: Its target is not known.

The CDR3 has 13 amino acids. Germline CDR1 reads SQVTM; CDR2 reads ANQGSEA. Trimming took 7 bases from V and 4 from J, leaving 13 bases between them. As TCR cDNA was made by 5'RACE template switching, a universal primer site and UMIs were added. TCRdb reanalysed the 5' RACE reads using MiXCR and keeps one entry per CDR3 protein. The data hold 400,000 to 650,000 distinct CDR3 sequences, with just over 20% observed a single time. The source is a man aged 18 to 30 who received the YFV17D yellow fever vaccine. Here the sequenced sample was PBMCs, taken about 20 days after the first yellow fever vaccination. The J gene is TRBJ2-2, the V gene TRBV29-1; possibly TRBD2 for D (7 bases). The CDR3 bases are TGCAGCGCCCGGGGGGCAGCCACCGGGGAGCTGTTTTTT. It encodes CSARGAATGELFF.